These 19 T cell receptor beta chains were all obtained from the same sample, sequenced in a study of blood T cells in healthy people across ages. Then a second PCR, running about 7 to 11 cycles, was carried out with a sample-barcoded 5' primer and a J-beta primer mix. TCRdb analysed the 5' RACE reads with MiXCR anew, one entry per CDR3 protein. The data hold about 640,000 distinct CDR3 sequences, with 40% to 45% observed a single time. Sequencing was done on a sample of blood. These receptor sequences come from a man at least 80 years old in good health.

V and J are TRBV6-2 or TRBV6-3 and TRBJ1-1, with 8 bases identical to TRBD1. V shed 5 bases, J shed 1 base, and the junction held 6 bases outside the gene matches. The CDR3 extends over 15 amino acids. CDR1 and CDR2 (germline): MNHEY, SVGEGT. Here the CDR3 reads CASSTQGAWNTEAFF. In DNA, the CDR3 is TGTGCCAGCAGTACTCAGGGGGCTTGGAACACTGAAGCTTTCTTT.

The V and J genes are TRBV20-1 and TRBJ2-1; D may match TRBD1 or TRBD2 (5 bases each). This CDR3 is built from 14 residues. V was cut by 6 bases and J by 4 bases, with 16 bases left in between. Germline CDR1 reads DFQATT; CDR2 reads SNEGSKA (reference sequence). The CDR3 nucleotides read TGCAGTGCACCGGGACGGGGAAATTACAATGAGCAGTTCTTC. This codes for CSAPGRGNYNEQFF.

This clonotype was picked up a small number of times. V usage is TRBV4-1 and J usage is TRBJ1-1; a weak D match, TRBD1 (5 bases). CDR1 MGHRA and CDR2 YSYEKL come from the germline V gene. The CDR3 consists of 15 residues. The ends were cut back, 5 bases at V and 1 base at J, with 14 bases in the middle. CDR3 protein: CASSADTGGNTEAFF. Here the CDR3 DNA reads TGCGCCAGCAGCGCGGACACGGGAGGGAACACTGAAGCTTTCTTT.

This chain connects TRBV29-1 to TRBJ1-2, with D possibly being TRBD1 (6 bases). The CDR3 length is 16 residues. V dropped 2 bases and J dropped 5 bases, with 21 bases sitting between them. CDR1 and CDR2 (germline): SQVTM, ANQGSEA. CDR3 region: CSVEIPSGRGVYGYTF. For the CDR3, the DNA is TGCAGCGTTGAAATCCCCTCGGGCAGGGGAGTTTATGGCTACACCTTC.

V gene TRBV7-2 combines with J gene TRBJ2-3, with unresolved D. Trimming took off 4 bases at V and 7 bases at J, with 6 bases between the two ends. The germline gives CDR1 SGHTA, CDR2 FQGNSA. This CDR3 has 11 residues. The CDR3 region is CASSSINTQYF. CDR3 nucleotide sequence: TGTGCCAGCAGCTCCATCAATACGCAGTATTTT. The full variable domain, with the rest looked up from reference TRBV7-2 and TRBJ2-3, is GAGVSQSPSNKVTEKGKDVELRCDPISGHTALYWYRQSLGQGLEFLIYFQGNSAPDKSGLPSDRFSAERTGGSVSTLTIQRTQQEDSAVYLCASSSINTQYFGPGTRLTVL.

The V and J genes are TRBV5-1 and TRBJ2-7, with D tentatively TRBD1 or TRBD2 (6 bases each). Germline CDR1 and CDR2: SGHRS and YFSETQ. This CDR3 has 16 amino acids. Trimming stripped 0 bases from V and 7 bases from J, with 20 bases between. The CDR3 nucleotides read TGCGCCAGCAGCTTGGCCGTAGCGGACAGATACAAGGAGCAGTACTTC. Protein sequence: CASSLAVADRYKEQYF.

Details on this clonotype: Just one base apart from a much larger clone, this may be a read error. The J gene is TRBJ2-7, the V gene TRBV4-2; D remains unclear. The CDR3 extends over 13 amino acids. V was clipped by 0 bases and J by 4 bases, with 7 bases between them. From germline, CDR1 is LGHNA and CDR2 YNFKEQ. The CDR3 coding sequence is TGTGCCAGCAGCCAAGAATCGGGTTACGAGCAGTACTTC. Amino acids: CASSQESGYEQYF.

This clonotype occurred many times. This chain joins TRBV11-2 and TRBJ1-6; D unresolved. Germline lookup yields CDR1 SGHAT and CDR2 FQNNGV. The CDR3 loop spans 13 amino acids. The V end lost 2 bases, the J end lost 9 bases, and 8 bases lay between the germline ends. The CDR3 sequence is CASSLSRGSPLHF. The CDR3 DNA reads TGTGCCAGCAGCTTATCGCGTGGTTCACCCCTCCACTTT.

V is TRBV7-2 and J is TRBJ2-5, with D perhaps matching TRBD1 or TRBD2 (5 bases each). The J call is uncertain, as TRBJ2-7 better fits the DNA end. The length of the CDR3 is 13 residues. Germline V lookup: CDR1 SGHTA, CDR2 FQGNSA. In nucleotides, the CDR3 is TGTGCCAGCAGCGTAGGGACCGTCTACGAGCAGTACTTC. This gives the protein CASSVGTVYEQYF.

In this sample, this clonotype turned up a few times. The chain links TRBV3-1 to TRBJ2-3, with TRBD2 as a possible D gene (5 bases). Germline V gives CDR1 LGHDT, CDR2 YNNKEL (reference sequence). This CDR3 has 14 residues. Trimming left V 1 base short and J 11 bases short, with 16 bases between. CDR3 coding DNA: TGTGCCAGCAGCCAAGGCCAGGACTCCACCCGGCAGTATTTT. Translated: CASSQGQDSTRQYF.

CDR3 protein: CASSASTGGGAGEQYF. The CDR3 nucleotides read TGTGCCAGCAGCGCGTCGACTGGCGGGGGGGCGGGGGAGCAGTACTTC. The rearrangement joins TRBV7-2 to TRBJ2-7; 9 bases match TRBD2. The CDR3 consists of 16 residues. Losses at the gene ends were 5 bases for V and 7 bases for J; bases not matched to a gene: 15. Germline CDR1 SGHTA, CDR2 FQGNSA. The variable domain in full, with the rest retrieved from reference TRBV7-2 and TRBJ2-7, is GAGVSQSPSNKVTEKGKDVELRCDPISGHTALYWYRQSLGQGLEFLIYFQGNSAPDKSGLPSDRFSAERTGGSVSTLTIQRTQQEDSAVYLCASSASTGGGAGEQYFGPGTRLTVT.

DNA for the CDR3: TGTGCCAGCAGCGTGGGAATAAGCACAGATACGCAGTATTTT. Its translation: CASSVGISTDTQYF. The J gene is TRBJ2-3, the V gene TRBV12-3 or TRBV12-4; no reliable D call. This CDR3 contains 14 residues. V was cut by 6 bases and J by 0 bases, with 10 bases left in between.

This clonotype was counted between two and nine times. This chain links TRBV7-6 with TRBJ2-7; TRBD2 agrees at 7 bases. Germline V gene lookup returns CDR1 SGHVS and CDR2 FNYEAQ. Losses at the gene ends were 2 bases for V and 4 bases for J; bases not matched to a gene: 5. The length of the CDR3 is 14 residues. CDR3: CASSLSGGEYEQYF. In DNA form, the CDR3 reads TGTGCCAGCAGCTTAAGTGGGGGGGAATACGAGCAGTACTTC.

A few counts support this clonotype. The chain employs TRBV15 and TRBJ2-3; TRBD2 aligns across 12 bases. This CDR3 region has 17 residues. V was clipped by 0 bases and J by 0 bases; unmatched bases: 1. Germline lookup yields CDR1 LNHNV and CDR2 YYDKDF (reference sequence). This CDR3 is CATSRDGTSGSTDTQYF. The CDR3, as DNA: TGTGCCACCAGCAGAGATGGGACTAGCGGGAGCACAGATACGCAGTATTTT.

The rearrangement joins TRBV20-1 to TRBJ2-7; 11 bases fit TRBD2. The CDR3 totals 14 residues. Germline CDR1 reads DFQATT; CDR2 reads SNEGSKA (reference sequence). V lost 3 bases to trimming and J lost 9 bases; unmatched junction nucleotides: 10. The chain's CDR3 is CSARRETSGKGQYF. The CDR3 DNA reads TGCAGTGCTAGGAGGGAGACTAGCGGGAAGGGGCAGTACTTC.

This clonotype was seen more than once but under ten times. V usage is TRBV2 and J usage is TRBJ2-3; the D gene is possibly TRBD1 (6 bases). V was trimmed by 2 bases and J by 0 bases, leaving 12 bases between them. The CDR3 loop spans 16 amino acids. In germline, CDR1 is SNHLY, CDR2 FYNNEI. The CDR3 sequence is CASSETGQGSTDTQYF. Written as DNA, the CDR3 is TGTGCCAGCAGTGAAACGGGACAAGGGAGCACAGATACGCAGTATTTT.

This clonotype has just one count. This chain links TRBV20-1 with TRBJ1-2; 10 positions match TRBD1. Per germline, CDR1 DFQATT and CDR2 SNEGSKA (reference sequence). With 6 bases clipped from V and 5 bases from J, the junction kept 6 bases outside the gene matches. This CDR3 contains 13 residues. The CDR3 spells CSAGTGAPYGYTF. CDR3 sequence (DNA): TGCAGTGCCGGGACAGGGGCTCCTTATGGCTACACCTTC.

The chain uses TRBV5-5 and TRBJ2-7; 14 nucleotides align to TRBD2. The CDR3 consists of 18 residues. In germline, CDR1 is SGHKS, CDR2 YYEKEE (reference sequence). The junction had 6 bases not matched to a gene; V was cut back by 0 bases and J by 1 base. The CDR3 region is CASSLATSGRADSYEQYF. DNA of the CDR3: TGTGCCAGCAGCTTGGCGACTAGCGGGAGGGCCGATTCCTACGAGCAGTACTTC.

The chain is built from TRBV12-5 and TRBJ1-2; D is uncertain. CDR3 length: 13 amino acids. Germline-derived CDR1 and CDR2 are LGHNT and FRNRAP. V lost 3 bases to trimming and J lost 2 bases, with 7 bases between them. DNA for the CDR3: TGTGCTAGTGGTTTAGCACCAAACTATGGCTACACCTTC. Translation: CASGLAPNYGYTF.